What follows are 19 T cell receptor beta chains derived from one specimen sequenced in a study of blood T cell repertoires in COVID-19. Assay: immunoSEQ multiplex PCR; the TCRdb copy retains only in-frame clones and omits some. The table shows 150,000 or so clones, with around 80% occurring only once. Sample: peripheral blood. The receptors shown here come from an elderly woman with acute or convalescent COVID-19.

DNA of the CDR3: TGTGCCAGCAGCTTAGATCTCCAGGGCTTCACAGATACGCAGTATTTT. Amino acid sequence: CASSLDLQGFTDTQYF. The chain has TRBV11-2 and TRBJ2-3; D is possibly TRBD1 (5 bases). CDR3 size: 16 residues. Germline loops: CDR1 SGHAT, CDR2 FQNNGV. The V end was cut by 0 bases, the J end by 2 bases, with 12 bases between.

The chain uses TRBV28 and TRBJ2-7, with TRBD1 identical over 9 bases. The junction had 6 bases not matched to a gene; V was cut back by 6 bases and J by 0 bases. Germline CDR1 reads MDHEN; CDR2 reads SYDVKM. There are 15 residues in the CDR3. In DNA form, the CDR3 reads TGTGCCAGCAGGCTACCGGGACAGGGCTCCTACGAGCAGTACTTC. It translates to CASRLPGQGSYEQYF.

J is TRBJ2-5 and V is TRBV4-3; the match to TRBD2 covers 10 bases. The CDR3 totals 15 residues. Germline CDR1 LGHNA, CDR2 YSLEER. Trimming cost V 2 bases and J 4 bases; bases outside gene matches: 4. The CDR3 DNA reads TGCGCCAGCAGCCAACAGCGGGGGGGCAGAGAGACCCAGTACTTC. Amino acids: CASSQQRGGRETQYF.

This rearrangement joins TRBV11-3 to TRBJ2-6, with TRBD2 identical over 14 bases. This CDR3 has 23 amino acids. V dropped 0 bases and J dropped 1; count of bases not matched to a gene: 14. CDR1 SGHNT and CDR2 YENEEA come from the germline V gene. The DNA for the CDR3 is TGTGCCAGCAGCTTAGAGCGGACTAGCGGGAGGCAGCGAAGGCCATCTGGGGCCAACGTCCTGACTTTC. It yields the protein CASSLERTSGRQRRPSGANVLTF.

The CDR3 sequence: CASSQDLQGRDQPQHF. In DNA form, the CDR3 reads TGCGCCAGCAGCCAAGATTTACAGGGAAGGGATCAGCCCCAGCATTTT. The chain joins TRBV4-1 to TRBJ1-5; possible D gene TRBD1, 6 bases. The V gene's germline CDR1 is MGHRA and CDR2 YSYEKL. The CDR3 totals 16 residues. V was clipped by 0 bases and J by 5 bases, with 14 bases between them.

There are a few counts of this clone. The gene calls are TRBV4-2 and TRBJ2-7; no clear D. Germline lookup yields CDR1 LGHNA and CDR2 YNFKEQ. The CDR3 is 16 residues long. Trimming cost V 0 bases and J 2 bases, with 14 bases left between them. CDR3 sequence reads: CASSQEGPHLAYEQYF. The CDR3 nucleotides read TGTGCCAGCAGCCAAGAGGGCCCCCACCTGGCCTACGAGCAGTACTTC.

The rearrangement joins TRBV27 to TRBJ2-1, with no clear D. Germline assignment: CDR1 MNHEY and CDR2 SMNVEV (reference sequence). This CDR3 is 14 amino acids long. V lost 7 bases to trimming and J lost 3 bases, with 13 bases between them. CDR3 nucleotides: TGTGCCAGCAACTGGGCCAGAAGCTACAATGAGCAGTTCTTC. It is translated as CASNWARSYNEQFF.

As concerns this clone: A much larger clone lies a single base off, so this may be a read error. The identical CDR3 is also encoded by other nucleotide sequences in the sample. The chain joins TRBV18 to TRBJ2-1, with D unresolved. The V and J ends lost 0 bases and 8 bases respectively, with 8 bases between them. The CDR3 extends over 13 amino acids. The germline V gene encodes CDR1 KGHSH and CDR2 LQKENI. CDR3 coding DNA: TGTGCCAGCTCACCACCACCAAGCGATGAGCAGTTCTTC. It specifies CASSPPPSDEQFF.

This clone was seen a few times. This CDR3 reads CASSYRDRENGYTF. The CDR3 coding sequence is TGTGCCAGCAGTTACAGGGACAGGGAGAATGGCTACACCTTC. The rearrangement links TRBV28 to TRBJ1-2; 9 bases line up with TRBD1. The germline gives CDR1 MDHEN, CDR2 SYDVKM. The junction had 6 bases not matched to a gene; V was cut back by 4 bases and J by 6 bases. The CDR3 covers 14 residues.

The gene calls are TRBV25-1 and TRBJ1-2; D unclear. The ends were cut back, 4 bases at V and 5 bases at J, with 8 bases in the middle. CDR1 is MGHDK and CDR2 is SYGVNS in the germline V gene. The CDR3 is made up of 12 amino acids. CDR3 nucleotide sequence: TGTGCCAGCAGTGCGGGAGAGTATGGCTACACCTTC. Translation gives CASSAGEYGYTF.

V usage is TRBV5-6 and J usage is TRBJ2-1; the match to TRBD2 covers 9 bases. This CDR3 contains 18 residues. The V segment lost 0 bases and the J segment 4 bases; nucleotides outside the gene matches: 11. Germline V lookup: CDR1 SGHDT, CDR2 YYEEEE. The chain's CDR3 is CASSLAPIAGGLYNEQFF. CDR3 nucleotides: TGTGCCAGCAGCTTGGCCCCCATTGCGGGGGGGCTTTACAATGAGCAGTTCTTC.

CDR3 coding DNA: TGTGCCAGCAGTTTGGGACTAGCGGTGGGGGAGACCCAGTACTTC. Translating it yields CASSLGLAVGETQYF. The chain has TRBV2 and TRBJ2-5, with 11 bases identical to TRBD2. J was trimmed by 5 bases and V by 5 bases; bases with no gene match: 7. This CDR3 has 15 amino acids. Germline CDR1 reads SNHLY; CDR2 reads FYNNEI.

The V and J genes are TRBV2 and TRBJ1-5; TRBD1 aligns across 7 bases. V lost 5 bases to trimming and J lost 5 bases; unmatched junction nucleotides: 3. From germline, CDR1 is SNHLY and CDR2 FYNNEI. This CDR3 contains 13 residues. The DNA for the CDR3 is TGTGCCAGCAGTCGGGACAGCGATCAGCCCCAGCATTTT. It codes for CASSRDSDQPQHF.

The chain links TRBV30 to TRBJ2-5; no clear D gene. V lost 0 bases, J lost 7 bases, and 9 bases lay in between. The germline CDR1 and CDR2 sequences are GTSNPN and SVGIG (reference sequence). The CDR3 is 12 residues long. The CDR3 coding sequence is TGTGCCTGGAGTGTATCCCCCTCGACCCAGTACTTC. Amino acid sequence: CAWSVSPSTQYF.

Concerning this clone: Distinct nucleotide sequences in the sample also encode this CDR3. V usage is TRBV9 and J usage is TRBJ2-1, with TRBD1 matching over 7 bases. V lost 4 bases, J lost 4 bases, and 8 bases stayed unmatched. The CDR3 consists of 15 residues. Germline CDR1 reads SGDLS; CDR2 reads YYNGEE. CDR3 loop: CASSQTGTAYNEQFF. Here the CDR3 DNA reads TGTGCCAGCAGCCAAACCGGGACAGCTTACAATGAGCAGTTCTTC.

The chain couples TRBV5-4 to TRBJ1-2; 9 nucleotides agree with TRBD1. Germline assignment: CDR1 SGHNT and CDR2 YYREEE (reference sequence). Trimming cost V 0 bases and J 8 bases; bases outside gene matches: 8. CDR3 length: 15 amino acids. The CDR3 region has the DNA TGTGCCAGCAGCTTGGCCCACAGGGGGCGAGGCGGCTACACCTTC. It is translated as CASSLAHRGRGGYTF.

The J gene is TRBJ2-3, the V gene TRBV28; 12 nucleotides agree with TRBD1. Germline trimming cut 6 bases from V and 7 bases from J; bases unmatched to any gene: 11. Germline CDR1 MDHEN, CDR2 SYDVKM. This CDR3 is 16 amino acids long. The CDR3 DNA follows: TGTGCCAGCAGCCCATCCGGGACAGGGGGCGCGTATACGCAGTATTTT. Residues: CASSPSGTGGAYTQYF.

The chain has TRBV6-6 and TRBJ1-6; no clear D. The CDR3 is made up of 14 amino acids. V was cut by 0 bases and J by 11 bases, with 11 bases left in between. The germline CDR1 and CDR2 sequences are MNHNY and SVGAGI (reference sequence). The CDR3 here is CASSYSVDGTPLHF. The CDR3 nucleotides are TGTGCCAGCAGTTACTCGGTTGACGGGACACCCCTCCACTTT.

This clone has a handful of counts. The chain has TRBV7-9 and TRBJ1-2; the D is unclear. Trimming took 4 bases from V and 3 from J, leaving 6 bases between them. This CDR3 has 12 amino acids. Germline V gene data show CDR1 as SEHNR and CDR2 as FQNEAQ (reference sequence). As DNA, the CDR3 is TGTGCCAGCAGCTCCTCCGACTATGGCTACACCTTC. This gives the protein CASSSSDYGYTF.